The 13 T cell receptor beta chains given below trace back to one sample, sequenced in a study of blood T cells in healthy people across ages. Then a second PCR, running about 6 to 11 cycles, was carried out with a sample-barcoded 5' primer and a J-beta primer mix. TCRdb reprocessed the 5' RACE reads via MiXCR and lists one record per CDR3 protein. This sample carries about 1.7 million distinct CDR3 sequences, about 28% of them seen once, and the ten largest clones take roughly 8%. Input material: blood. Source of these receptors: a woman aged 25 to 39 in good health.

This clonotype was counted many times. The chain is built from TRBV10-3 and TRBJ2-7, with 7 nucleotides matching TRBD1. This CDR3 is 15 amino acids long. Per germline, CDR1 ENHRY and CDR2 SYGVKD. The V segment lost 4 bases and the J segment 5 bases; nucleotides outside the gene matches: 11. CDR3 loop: CAISGKGGTWDEQYF. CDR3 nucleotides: TGTGCCATCAGTGGAAAAGGGGGCACGTGGGACGAGCAGTACTTC.

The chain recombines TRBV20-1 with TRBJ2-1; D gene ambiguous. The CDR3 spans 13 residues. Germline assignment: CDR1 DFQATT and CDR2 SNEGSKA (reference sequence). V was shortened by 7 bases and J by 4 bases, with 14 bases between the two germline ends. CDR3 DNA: TGCAGTGGGTGGGCTTCGAGGTACAATGAGCAGTTCTTC. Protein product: CSGWASRYNEQFF.

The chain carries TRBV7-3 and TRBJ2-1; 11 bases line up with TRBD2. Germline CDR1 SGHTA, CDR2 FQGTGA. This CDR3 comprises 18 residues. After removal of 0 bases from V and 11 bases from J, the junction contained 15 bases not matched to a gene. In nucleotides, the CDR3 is TGTGCCAGCAGCTTAACCCCGGGGGTAGCGGGGGGGCCAATTAAGCAGTTCTTC. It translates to CASSLTPGVAGGPIKQFF.

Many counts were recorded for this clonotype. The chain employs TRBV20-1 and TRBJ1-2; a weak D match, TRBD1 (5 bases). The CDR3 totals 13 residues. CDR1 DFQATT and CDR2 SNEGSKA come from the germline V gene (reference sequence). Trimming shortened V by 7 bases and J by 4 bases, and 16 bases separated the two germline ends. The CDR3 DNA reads TGCAGTGGAGGAAGGGACGGACCCTATGGCTACACCTTC. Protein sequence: CSGGRDGPYGYTF.

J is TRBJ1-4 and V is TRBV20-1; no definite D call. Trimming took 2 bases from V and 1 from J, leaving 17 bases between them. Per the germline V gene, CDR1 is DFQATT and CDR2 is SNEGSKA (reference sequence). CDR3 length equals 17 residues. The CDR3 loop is CSARPENTLLTNEKLFF. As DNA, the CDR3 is TGCAGTGCTAGACCGGAAAACACCCTTTTAACTAATGAAAAACTGTTTTTT.

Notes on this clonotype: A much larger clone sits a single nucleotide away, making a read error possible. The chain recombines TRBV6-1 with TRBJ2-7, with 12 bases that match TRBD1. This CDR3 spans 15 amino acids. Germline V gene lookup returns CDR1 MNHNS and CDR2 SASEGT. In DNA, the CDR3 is TGTGCCGGCAGAACTGGGACAGGGGGCCCCTACGAGCAGTACTTC. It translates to CAGRTGTGGPYEQYF.

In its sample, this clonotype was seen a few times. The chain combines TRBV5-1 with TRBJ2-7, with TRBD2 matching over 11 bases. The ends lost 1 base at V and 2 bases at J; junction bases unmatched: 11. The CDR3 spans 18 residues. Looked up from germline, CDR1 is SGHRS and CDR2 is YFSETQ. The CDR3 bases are TGCGCCAGCAGCTTGAATTCGCCTAGCGGGGGGTCTACCTACGAGCAGTACTTC. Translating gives CASSLNSPSGGSTYEQYF.

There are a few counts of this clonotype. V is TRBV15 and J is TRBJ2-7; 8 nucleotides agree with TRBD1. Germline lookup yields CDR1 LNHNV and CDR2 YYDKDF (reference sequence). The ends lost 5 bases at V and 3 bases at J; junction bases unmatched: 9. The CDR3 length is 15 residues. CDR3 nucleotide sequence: TGTGCCACCAGCTTCCGGACAGGGCTACACTACGAGCAGTACTTC. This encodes CATSFRTGLHYEQYF.

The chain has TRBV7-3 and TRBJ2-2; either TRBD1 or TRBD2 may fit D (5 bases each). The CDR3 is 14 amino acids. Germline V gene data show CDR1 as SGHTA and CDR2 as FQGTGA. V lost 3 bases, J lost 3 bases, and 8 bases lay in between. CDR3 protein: CASSFGTDTGELFF. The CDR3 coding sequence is TGTGCCAGCAGCTTCGGGACCGACACCGGGGAGCTGTTTTTT.

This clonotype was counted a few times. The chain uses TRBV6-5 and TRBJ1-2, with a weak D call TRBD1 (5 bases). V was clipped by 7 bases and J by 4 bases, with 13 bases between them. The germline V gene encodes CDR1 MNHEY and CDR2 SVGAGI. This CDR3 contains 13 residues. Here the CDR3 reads CASTTGTLYGYTF. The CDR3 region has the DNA TGTGCCAGCACTACGGGGACCCTCTATGGCTACACCTTC.

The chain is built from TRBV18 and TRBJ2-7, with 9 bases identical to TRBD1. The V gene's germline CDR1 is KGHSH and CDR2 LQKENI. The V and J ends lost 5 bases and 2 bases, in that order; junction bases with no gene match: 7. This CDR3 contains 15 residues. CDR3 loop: CASSVPGQGAYEQYF. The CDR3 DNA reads TGTGCCAGCTCAGTACCGGGACAGGGTGCCTACGAGCAGTACTTC.

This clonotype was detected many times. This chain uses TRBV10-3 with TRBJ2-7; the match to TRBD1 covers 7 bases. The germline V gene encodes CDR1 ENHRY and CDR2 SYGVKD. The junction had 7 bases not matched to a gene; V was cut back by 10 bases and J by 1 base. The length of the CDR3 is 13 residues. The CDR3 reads CASLRQGSYEQYF. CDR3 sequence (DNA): TGTGCCAGCCTACGACAGGGATCCTACGAGCAGTACTTC.

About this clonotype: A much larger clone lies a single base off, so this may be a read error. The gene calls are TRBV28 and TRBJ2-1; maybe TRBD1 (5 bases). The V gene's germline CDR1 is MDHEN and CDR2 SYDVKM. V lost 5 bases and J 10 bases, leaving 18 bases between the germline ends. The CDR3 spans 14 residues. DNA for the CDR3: TGTGCCAGCAGTCTAATTGAAGGGTGGGGCGAGCAGTTCTTC. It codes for CASSLIEGWGEQFF. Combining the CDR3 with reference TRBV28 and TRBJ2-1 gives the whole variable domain DVKVTQSSRYLVKRTGEKVFLECVQDMDHENMFWYRQDPGLGLRLIYFSYDVKMKEKGDIPEGYSVSREKKERFSLILESASTNQTSMYLCASSLIEGWGEQFFGPGTRLTVL.